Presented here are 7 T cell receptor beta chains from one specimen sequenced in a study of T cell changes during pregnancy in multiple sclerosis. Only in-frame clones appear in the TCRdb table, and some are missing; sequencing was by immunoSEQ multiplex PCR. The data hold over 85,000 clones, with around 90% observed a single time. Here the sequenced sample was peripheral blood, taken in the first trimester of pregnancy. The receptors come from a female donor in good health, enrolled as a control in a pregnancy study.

The CDR3 DNA reads as TGTGCCAGCCAGTACAATGAGCAGTTCTTC. This codes for CASQYNEQFF. The chain has TRBV2 and TRBJ2-1; no definite D call. The CDR3 has 10 amino acids. The germline V gene encodes CDR1 SNHLY and CDR2 FYNNEI. V gave up 8 bases and J gave up 4 bases, with 3 bases separating them.

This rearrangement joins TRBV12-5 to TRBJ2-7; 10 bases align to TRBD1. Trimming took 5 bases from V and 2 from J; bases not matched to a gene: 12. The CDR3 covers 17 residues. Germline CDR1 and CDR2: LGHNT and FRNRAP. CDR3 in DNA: TGTGCTAGTGGTAACAAATCCGGGACAGGGGACCCCTACGAGCAGTACTTC. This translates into CASGNKSGTGDPYEQYF.

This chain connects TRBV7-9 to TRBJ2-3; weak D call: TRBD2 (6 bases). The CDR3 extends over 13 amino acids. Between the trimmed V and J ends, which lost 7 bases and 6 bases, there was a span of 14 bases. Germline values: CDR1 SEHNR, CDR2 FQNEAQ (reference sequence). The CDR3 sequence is CASTDLLADTQYF. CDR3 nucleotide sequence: TGTGCCAGCACCGACCTCCTAGCGGATACGCAGTATTTT.

The CDR3 here is CASSASAQVTGELFF. In nucleotides, the CDR3 is TGTGCCAGCAGCGCCAGTGCCCAGGTTACCGGGGAGCTGTTTTTT. The chain has TRBV9 and TRBJ2-2; D call uncertain. The CDR3 contains 15 residues. Trimming took 3 bases from V and 5 from J, leaving 14 bases between them. Germline values: CDR1 SGDLS, CDR2 YYNGEE.

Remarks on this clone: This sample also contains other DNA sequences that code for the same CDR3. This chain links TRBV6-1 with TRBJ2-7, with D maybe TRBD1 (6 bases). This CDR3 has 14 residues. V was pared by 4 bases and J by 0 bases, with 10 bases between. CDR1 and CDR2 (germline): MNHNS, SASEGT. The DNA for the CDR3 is TGTGCCAGCAGTGGCAGGGGTAGCTCCTACGAGCAGTACTTC. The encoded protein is CASSGRGSSYEQYF.

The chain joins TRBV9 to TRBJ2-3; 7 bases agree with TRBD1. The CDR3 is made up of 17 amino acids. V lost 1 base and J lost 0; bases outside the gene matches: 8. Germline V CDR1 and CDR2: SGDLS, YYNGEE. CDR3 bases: TGTGCCAGCAGCGTAAGGGGGCGGACGGCTAGCACAGATACGCAGTATTTT. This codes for CASSVRGRTASTDTQYF.

The CDR3 sequence: CASSPRTSGGDEQFF. DNA for the CDR3: TGTGCCAGCAGCCCACGGACTAGCGGGGGTGATGAGCAGTTCTTC. V gene TRBV4-2 combines with J gene TRBJ2-1; TRBD2 matches 13 bases. Germline CDR1 LGHNA, CDR2 YNFKEQ. This CDR3 has 15 amino acids. The junction had 5 bases not matched to a gene; V was cut back by 4 bases and J by 8 bases.